This paragraph reports one TCR beta chain. Its antigen is not yet known. No base qualities exist here, and no much larger clone lies one base off it. The data were obtained in a study of siplizumab effects on memory and regulatory T cells (dated by TCRdb to 2018 to 2020). Looking at the study overall: The effect of the anti-CD2 antibody siplizumab on alloreactive T-cell subsets was examined in allogeneic mixed lymphocyte reactions constructed from human PBMCs. What the work shows at the level of the full study, not this receptor alone: Among mappable alloreactive CD4+ clones, an average Treg-derived fraction of 68.8% was observed with siplizumab, compared with 26.9% in control reactions. Sequences below about 10^-5 frequency were poorly captured, so only a minor fraction of alloreactive clones could be mapped to unstimulated subsets. For roughly 80-95% of proliferating CD4+ or CD8+ clones, no naive or memory phenotype could be assigned. Siplizumab significantly lowered the cumulative frequency of alloreactive sequences that could be traced to unstimulated CD4+ memory T cells. Unstimulated naive T cells appeared to be more diverse than memory T cells, and naive cells seemed to make a substantial contribution to the alloresponse. No functional confirmation was obtained for the suppressive function of proliferating Tregs from siplizumab cultures.

Sorted unstimulated T cells and proliferating T cells recovered from mixed lymphocyte reactions were subjected to TCRbeta CDR3 sequencing. Fresh whole blood from approximately 10 HLA-typed healthy donors was used to isolate PBMCs. Libraries were prepared through the immunoSEQ multiplex PCR assay. Each sample had 80,000 to 100,000 TCR templates assayed by the deep sequencing platform. Genomic DNA extracted from sorted T cells was the material used for TCRbeta CDR3 sequencing. In the original analysis: The R programming language was used for clonal analysis of TCRbeta CDR3 data. Alloreactive CD4+ and CD8+ clones were identified by comparing unstimulated samples to CFSE-low samples taken after the reaction. By matching sequences to the repertoires of sorted unstimulated Treg and non-Treg cells, each alloreactive CD4+ clone was assigned a regulatory or non-regulatory origin. Drawn from immuneACCESS, this table holds only the in-frame rearrangements with V and J called that TCRdb kept. Clones are partly lost; checked studies trace under half to an unresolved V gene and leave the rest unexplained. V and J calls and clone size are given by that table; D and trimming were obtained from the DNA. For this sample there are some 100,000 clones; roughly 93% appear just once. Approximately 7.1% of the sample belongs to the ten largest clones.

V is pared back by 3 bases and J by 3 bases, with 9 bases lying between the germline termini. CDR1 and CDR2 were assigned from the germline V gene as SGDLS and YYNGEE. From its cysteine to its phenylalanine, the CDR3 spans 14 amino acids. Here the CDR3 DNA is all that survives: 42 bases in frame from base 1. The receptor chain draws on TRBV9 and TRBJ2-2; 6 matching bases give a weak D call of TRBD2. This clonotype was sampled from a human donor in good health. Specimen: CD8+ T cells sorted from blood. The CDR3 amino acid sequence is: CASSEASDTGELFF. The DNA sequence follows: TGTGCCAGCAGCGAGGCTAGCGACACCGGGGAGCTGTTTTTT.